The T cell receptor (beta chain) under discussion was sequenced for a study of technical replicates of blood from several donors. The CDR3 has 14 amino acids. Germline V gene data show CDR1 as PRHDT and CDR2 as FYEKMQ (reference sequence). Between the trimmed V and J ends, which lost 2 bases and 8 bases, there was a span of 15 bases. Some clones are missing from TCRdb's copy, which holds only in-frame ones; the method was immunoSEQ multiplex PCR. The table shows about 86,000 clones, with roughly 95% occurring only once. Material: T cells isolated from PBMCs. This clonotype originated in a human donor in good health. The genes are TRBV13 and TRBJ1-2, with a weak D call TRBD1 (6 bases). CDR3 in DNA: TGTGCCAGCAGCTTAACAGGGACACGGAGCGGCTACACCTTC. Translated: CASSLTGTRSGYTF.